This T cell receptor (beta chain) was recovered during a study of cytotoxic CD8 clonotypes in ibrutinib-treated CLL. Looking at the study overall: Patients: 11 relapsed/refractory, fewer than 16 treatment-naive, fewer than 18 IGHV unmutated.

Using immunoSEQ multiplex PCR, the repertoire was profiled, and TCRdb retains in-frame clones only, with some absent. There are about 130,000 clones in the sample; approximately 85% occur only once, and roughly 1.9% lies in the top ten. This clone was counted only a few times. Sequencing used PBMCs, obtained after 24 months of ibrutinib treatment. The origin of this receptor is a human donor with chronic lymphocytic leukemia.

The chain's CDR3 is CASSINTYRPQHF. CDR3 DNA: TGTGCCAGTAGTATTAACACGTATCGGCCCCAGCATTTT. This chain connects TRBV19 to TRBJ1-5; D is undetermined. The CDR3 is 13 residues long. V was pared by 3 bases and J by 9 bases, with 12 bases between. CDR1 is LNHDA, CDR2 SQIVND, per germline (reference sequence).